Shown below are 21 T cell receptor beta chains from a single sample sequenced in a study of shared clonotypes between healthy human individuals. Libraries were prepared by immunoSEQ multiplex PCR; TCRdb keeps only in-frame clonotypes and omits some of them. The sample has approximately 1.4 million clones; 98% are singletons. Sequences were obtained from naive CD4+ T cells sorted from blood. Specified subset: CD45RA+ positively selected. The source of these receptors is a man younger than 40 in good health.

The chain is built from TRBV4-3 and TRBJ1-2; D gene unclear. CDR1 and CDR2 from the germline V gene are LGHNA and YSLEER. Trimming removed 0 bases at V and 3 bases at J, with 14 bases between. The CDR3 loop spans 16 amino acids. The CDR3 spells CASSQEFPGDYYGYTF. The CDR3 nucleotides read TGCGCCAGCAGCCAAGAGTTTCCAGGAGATTACTATGGCTACACCTTC.

The rearrangement uses TRBV5-6 and TRBJ1-5; maybe TRBD1 (5 bases). Germline V lookup: CDR1 SGHDT, CDR2 YYEEEE. The CDR3 loop spans 14 amino acids. The germline V and J ends were trimmed by 4 bases and 5 bases, with 13 bases remaining between them. In nucleotides, the CDR3 is TGTGCCAGCAGCGGAAGACAGACAGATCAGCCCCAGCATTTT. Protein sequence: CASSGRQTDQPQHF. Variable domain in full (rest from reference TRBV5-6 and TRBJ1-5): DAGVTQSPTHLIKTRGQQVTLRCSPKSGHDTVSWYQQALGQGPQFIFQYYEEEERQRGNFPDRFSGHQFPNYSSELNVNALLLGDSALYLCASSGRQTDQPQHFGDGTRLSIL.

The rearrangement uses TRBV5-1 and TRBJ2-7; D is unresolved. Trimming pared 4 bases from V and 4 bases from J, leaving 12 bases between. The CDR3 is 13 amino acids. Germline CDR1 is SGHRS and CDR2 is YFSETQ. This chain's CDR3 is CASSPAGGYEQYF. Written as DNA, the CDR3 is TGCGCCAGCAGCCCCGCAGGCGGATACGAGCAGTACTTC. Using reference TRBV5-1 and TRBJ2-7 for the parts outside the CDR3, the full variable domain is KAGVTQTPRYLIKTRGQQVTLSCSPISGHRSVSWYQQTPGQGLQFLFEYFSETQRNKGNFPGRFSGRQFSNSRSEMNVSTLELGDSALYLCASSPAGGYEQYFGPGTRLTVT.

The chain joins TRBV11-3 to TRBJ2-5, with D possibly being TRBD2 (7 bases). The ends were cut back, 1 base at V and 1 base at J, with 16 bases in the middle. CDR1 and CDR2 (germline): SGHNT, YENEEA. This CDR3 spans 17 amino acids. DNA for the CDR3: TGTGCCAGCAGCTTAGGCAGGGGAGCGGGACCCCAAGAGACCCAGTACTTC. Amino acid sequence: CASSLGRGAGPQETQYF. The full variable domain, rest sourced from reference TRBV11-3 and TRBJ2-5, is EAGVVQSPRYKIIEKKQPVAFWCNPISGHNTLYWYLQNLGQGPELLIRYENEEAVDDSQLPKDRFSAERLKGVDSTLKIQPAELGDSAVYLCASSLGRGAGPQETQYFGPGTRLLVL.

A single count supports this clone. Other DNA sequences from this sample encode an identical CDR3 as well. The V gene is TRBV2, the J gene TRBJ1-1; 7 nucleotides align to TRBD1. This CDR3 comprises 13 residues. The V segment lost 3 bases and the J segment 5 bases; nucleotides outside the gene matches: 3. Looked up from germline, CDR1 is SNHLY and CDR2 is FYNNEI. Written as DNA, the CDR3 is TGTGCCAGCAGTGACCAGGGGGGAACTGAAGCTTTCTTT. Protein product: CASSDQGGTEAFF.

This clone showed up just once. The chain links TRBV1 to TRBJ2-3. TRBV1 is labeled a pseudogene. The CDR3 contains 18 residues. CDR3: CTSSQADRKIFNTDTQYF. The CDR3 DNA sequence: TGCACCAGCAGCCAAGCCGATCGAAAAATATTCAACACAGATACGCAGTATTTT.

In nucleotides, the CDR3 is TGTGCCAGCAGTTCTAGAGGGACAGGGGTGACTAGCACAGATACGCAGTATTTT. The encoded protein is CASSSRGTGVTSTDTQYF. V is TRBV28 and J is TRBJ2-3; 10 bases fit TRBD1. Germline loops: CDR1 MDHEN, CDR2 SYDVKM. After removal of 4 bases from V and 0 bases from J, the junction contained 10 bases not matched to a gene. The CDR3 consists of 18 residues.

The chain recombines TRBV9 with TRBJ1-3; the match to TRBD1 covers 7 bases. J lost 4 bases, V lost 0 bases, and 4 bases had no gene match. The germline gives CDR1 SGDLS, CDR2 YYNGEE. The CDR3 totals 15 residues. The CDR3 bases are TGTGCCAGCAGCGTAGCGGGGGACAGAGGAAACACCATATATTTT. Its translation: CASSVAGDRGNTIYF.

The chain has TRBV29-1 and TRBJ2-7; TRBD1 agrees at 8 bases. The CDR3 loop spans 13 amino acids. Germline V gene sequence: CDR1 SQVTM, CDR2 ANQGSEA. V lost 6 bases, J lost 3 bases, and 7 bases stayed unmatched. The CDR3 sequence: CSVGDRIRYEQYF. As DNA, the CDR3 is TGCAGCGTAGGGGACAGGATACGCTACGAGCAGTACTTC.

The chain employs TRBV5-4 and TRBJ2-5; tentative D call: TRBD1 (5 bases). The CDR3 runs to 14 residues. Germline V gene lookup returns CDR1 SGHNT and CDR2 YYREEE (reference sequence). V was shortened by 0 bases and J by 2 bases, with 8 bases between the two germline ends. The DNA for the CDR3 is TGTGCCAGCAGCTTGGGTACAGGACAAGAGACCCAGTACTTC. It is translated as CASSLGTGQETQYF.

The V call is TRBV9, the J call TRBJ1-3; no definite D call. Germline lookup yields CDR1 SGDLS and CDR2 YYNGEE. The CDR3 loop spans 12 amino acids. Trimming took 4 bases from V and 5 from J, leaving 7 bases between them. CDR3 protein: CASSLGRNTIYF. The CDR3 DNA reads TGTGCCAGCAGCCTCGGTAGAAACACCATATATTTT.

This chain links TRBV7-6 with TRBJ2-7; 10 bases are a match to TRBD2. J was trimmed by 6 bases and V by 5 bases; bases with no gene match: 7. Germline V gene data show CDR1 as SGHVS and CDR2 as FNYEAQ. The CDR3 consists of 14 residues. The DNA of the CDR3 is TGTGCCAGCAGCACGCTAGCGGGAGTAGGCGAGCAGTACTTC. Amino acid sequence: CASSTLAGVGEQYF.

The chain joins TRBV6-5 to TRBJ1-5; D not certain. Per the germline V gene, CDR1 is MNHEY and CDR2 is SVGAGI. CDR3 length: 15 residues. Trimming shortened V by 6 bases and J by 0 bases, and 12 bases separated the two germline ends. The CDR3 DNA is TGTGCCAGCAGAGATGTCAGGTATAGCAATCAGCCCCAGCATTTT. Encoded protein: CASRDVRYSNQPQHF.

The chain combines TRBV6-5 with TRBJ2-1; weak D call: TRBD2 (5 bases). CDR1 MNHEY and CDR2 SVGAGI come from the germline V gene. Trimming took off 4 bases at V and 5 bases at J, with 12 bases between the two ends. CDR3 length: 14 residues. Here the CDR3 reads CASSSLGGNNEQFF. In DNA, the CDR3 is TGTGCCAGCAGTTCTCTAGGAGGTAACAATGAGCAGTTCTTC.

This chain links TRBV9 with TRBJ2-1; TRBD1 aligns across 9 bases. J was trimmed by 4 bases and V by 3 bases; bases with no gene match: 5. Germline loops: CDR1 SGDLS, CDR2 YYNGEE. The CDR3 covers 15 residues. The CDR3 here is CASSAGTGMYNEQFF. CDR3 DNA sequence: TGTGCCAGCAGCGCCGGGACAGGGATGTACAATGAGCAGTTCTTC.

The chain combines TRBV29-1 with TRBJ2-2; D is uncertain. This CDR3 is 16 amino acids long. The V gene's germline CDR1 is SQVTM and CDR2 ANQGSEA. The V and J ends lost 3 bases and 5 bases respectively, with 19 bases between them. CDR3 coding DNA: TGCAGCGTTGAGGCGACGGCCCATTCCCGGACCGGGGAGCTGTTTTTT. Translated, it gives CSVEATAHSRTGELFF.

The chain recombines TRBV29-1 with TRBJ2-1, with D possibly being TRBD2 (5 bases). CDR3 size: 13 residues. The ends were cut back, 8 bases at V and 8 bases at J, with 19 bases in the middle. Germline values: CDR1 SQVTM, CDR2 ANQGSEA. The CDR3 spells CSIEDSLSYEQFF. The CDR3 DNA follows: TGCAGCATAGAGGACTCCCTGAGTTATGAGCAGTTCTTC.

The chain couples TRBV12-5 to TRBJ2-7, with 7 bases aligning to TRBD2. The CDR3 has 17 residues. V lost 2 bases and J lost 2; bases outside the gene matches: 12. Germline CDR1 is LGHNT and CDR2 is FRNRAP. CDR3 loop: CASGLSPSGRAPYEQYF. The CDR3 bases are TGTGCTAGTGGTTTGTCACCCTCGGGGAGGGCCCCCTACGAGCAGTACTTC. The full variable domain, completed using reference TRBV12-5 and TRBJ2-7, is DARVTQTPRHKVTEMGQEVTMRCQPILGHNTVFWYRQTMMQGLELLAYFRNRAPLDDSGMPKDRFSAEMPDATLATLKIQPSEPRDSAVYFCASGLSPSGRAPYEQYFGPGTRLTVT.

The V gene is TRBV28, the J gene TRBJ2-5; tentatively, D is TRBD1 (6 bases). Trimming took off 5 bases at V and 2 bases at J, with 15 bases between the two ends. The length of the CDR3 is 15 residues. CDR1 MDHEN and CDR2 SYDVKM come from the germline V gene. The CDR3 sequence is CASSQTVGGQETQYF. CDR3 nucleotide sequence: TGTGCCAGCAGTCAGACAGTAGGGGGACAAGAGACCCAGTACTTC.

This chain's CDR3 is CASSLGADSSSYNEQFF. The CDR3 DNA reads TGCGCCAGCAGCTTGGGCGCGGACAGCAGCTCCTACAATGAGCAGTTCTTC. The chain carries TRBV5-1 and TRBJ2-1; the D gene is possibly TRBD1 (6 bases). Germline V gives CDR1 SGHRS, CDR2 YFSETQ. The CDR3 has 17 amino acids. V dropped 0 bases and J dropped 0 bases, with 13 bases sitting between them. Based on the CDR3 plus reference TRBV5-1 and TRBJ2-1, the full variable domain is KAGVTQTPRYLIKTRGQQVTLSCSPISGHRSVSWYQQTPGQGLQFLFEYFSETQRNKGNFPGRFSGRQFSNSRSEMNVSTLELGDSALYLCASSLGADSSSYNEQFFGPGTRLTVL.

The chain employs TRBV7-2 and TRBJ2-1; TRBD2 might be the D (5 bases). Germline lookup yields CDR1 SGHTA and CDR2 FQGNSA. V dropped 4 bases and J dropped 0 bases, with 19 bases sitting between them. The CDR3 runs to 18 residues. The CDR3 region has the DNA TGTGCCAGCAGCTCTTACCTACTAAGCGGTAGCTCCTACAATGAGCAGTTCTTC. It is translated as CASSSYLLSGSSYNEQFF.